The 25 T cell receptor beta chains below were found in one sample sequenced in a study of PD-L1 blockade in urothelial cancer. This table comes from immunoSEQ multiplex PCR, and its TCRdb copy is limited to in-frame clones, with some not included. The sample yields some 71,000 clones, roughly 86% seen once. Time point in this sample: pretreatment peripheral blood. The material was PBMCs, obtained around atezolizumab (anti-PD-L1) treatment. The receptors stem from a man between 60 and 75 years old with urothelial cancer.

CDR3 in amino acids: CASSPLRNYVRTDTQYF. For the CDR3, the DNA is TGCGCCAGCAGCCCCCTGAGAAACTACGTCCGCACAGATACGCAGTATTTT. The V call is TRBV5-1, the J call TRBJ2-3; D ambiguous. CDR1 and CDR2 (germline): SGHRS, YFSETQ. The V end lost 4 bases, the J end lost 1 base, and 19 bases lay between the germline ends. This CDR3 is built from 17 residues.

The chain joins TRBV11-3 to TRBJ2-7; 7 positions agree with TRBD2. There are 15 residues in the CDR3. V shed 5 bases, J shed 3 bases, and the junction held 10 bases outside the gene matches. CDR1 is SGHNT, CDR2 YENEEA, per germline. The CDR3 nucleotides read TGTGCCAGCAGCCCCCCCGGTGGGGGGGGCTACGAGCAGTACTTC. Its protein is CASSPPGGGGYEQYF. The whole variable domain, remainder taken from reference TRBV11-3 and TRBJ2-7, is EAGVVQSPRYKIIEKKQPVAFWCNPISGHNTLYWYLQNLGQGPELLIRYENEEAVDDSQLPKDRFSAERLKGVDSTLKIQPAELGDSAVYLCASSPPGGGGYEQYFGPGTRLTVT.

The chain has TRBV7-9 and TRBJ2-6, with TRBD1 matching 7 bases. The CDR3 contains 15 residues. Germline-derived CDR1 and CDR2 are SEHNR and FQNEAQ (reference sequence). V was clipped by 5 bases and J by 4 bases; unmatched bases: 5. CDR3 loop: CASSPGQAGANVLTF. DNA of the CDR3: TGTGCCAGCAGCCCCGGACAGGCCGGGGCCAACGTCCTGACTTTC.

This chain uses TRBV10-3 with TRBJ2-3; a possible D gene is TRBD2 (5 bases). The CDR3 runs to 13 residues. V gave up 11 bases and J gave up 2 bases, with 14 bases separating them. Germline loops: CDR1 ENHRY, CDR2 SYGVKD. The CDR3 sequence is CASGSTTTDTQYF. CDR3 nucleotides: TGTGCCTCTGGGAGTACCACCACAGATACGCAGTATTTT.

CDR3 nucleotides: TGTGCCAGCAGCCCGTGGACTTACCAAACAGATACGCAGTATTTT. Protein product: CASSPWTYQTDTQYF. The V call is TRBV11-2, the J call TRBJ2-3, with D perhaps matching TRBD2 (5 bases). Trimming took off 5 bases at V and 3 bases at J, with 15 bases between the two ends. The CDR3 loop spans 15 amino acids. CDR1 and CDR2 from the germline V gene are SGHAT and FQNNGV.

CDR3: CASSMRGYSTDTQYF. CDR3 bases: TGTGCCAGCAGTATGCGGGGGTACAGCACAGATACGCAGTATTTT. V is TRBV28 and J is TRBJ2-3; 7 bases are a match to TRBD2. CDR3 length equals 15 residues. The ends lost 5 bases at V and 0 bases at J; junction bases unmatched: 5. Germline V gene lookup returns CDR1 MDHEN and CDR2 SYDVKM. Full variable domain (rest looked up from reference TRBV28 and TRBJ2-3): DVKVTQSSRYLVKRTGEKVFLECVQDMDHENMFWYRQDPGLGLRLIYFSYDVKMKEKGDIPEGYSVSREKKERFSLILESASTNQTSMYLCASSMRGYSTDTQYFGPGTRLTVL.

This chain uses TRBV29-1 with TRBJ1-1, with 8 positions matching TRBD1. The length of the CDR3 is 13 residues. Germline V gene sequence: CDR1 SQVTM, CDR2 ANQGSEA. Trimming at V came to 5 bases and at J to 3 bases, leaving 5 bases not matched to a gene. The CDR3 DNA sequence: TGCAGCGTTCTGGGACAGGCGGACACTGAAGCTTTCTTT. As protein: CSVLGQADTEAFF.

Here the CDR3 DNA reads TGCAGCGTTGTGGGGCAGGTGGACGAGCAGTACTTC. Protein: CSVVGQVDEQYF. V is TRBV29-1 and J is TRBJ2-7; TRBD1 might be the D (5 bases). Germline V gene lookup returns CDR1 SQVTM and CDR2 ANQGSEA. There are 12 residues in the CDR3. The V gene lost 4 bases and the J gene lost 5 bases, with 12 bases spanning the gap.

V is TRBV5-5 and J is TRBJ2-2; 11 bases agree with TRBD2. The CDR3 consists of 20 residues. Per germline, CDR1 SGHKS and CDR2 YYEKEE (reference sequence). J lost 3 bases, V lost 4 bases, and 17 bases had no gene match. The CDR3 DNA sequence: TGTGCCAGCAGCCCACAGGGGGCCGGTAGCGGGGGGGCGCACACCGGGGAGCTGTTTTTT. Residues: CASSPQGAGSGGAHTGELFF.

V and J are TRBV5-1 and TRBJ2-7, with 9 bases that match TRBD2. J gave up 0 bases and V 0 bases, and 7 bases lay outside the gene matches. The CDR3 loop spans 17 amino acids. Germline CDR1 reads SGHRS; CDR2 reads YFSETQ. DNA for the CDR3: TGCGCCAGCAGCTTGGTTGCGGGGGGGCTCAGCTCCTACGAGCAGTACTTC. Translation: CASSLVAGGLSSYEQYF.

The rearrangement joins TRBV7-9 to TRBJ1-5; no clear D gene. The germline V gene encodes CDR1 SEHNR and CDR2 FQNEAQ (reference sequence). The CDR3 has 12 amino acids. The V and J ends lost 6 bases and 5 bases respectively, with 8 bases between them. The CDR3 protein is CASSPGDQPQHF. DNA for the CDR3: TGTGCCAGCAGTCCCGGGGATCAGCCCCAGCATTTT.

The chain combines TRBV4-1 with TRBJ2-3, with 8 bases lining up with TRBD2. Germline CDR1 and CDR2: MGHRA and YSYEKL. CDR3 size: 21 residues. With V trimmed by 4 bases and J by 1 base, 22 bases remained unmatched. CDR3 DNA sequence: TGCGCCAGCAGCCGTTTCGCTGGGGGGACTAGTTCGCCCCCGGGCACAGATACGCAGTATTTT. As protein: CASSRFAGGTSSPPGTDTQYF.

The chain recombines TRBV7-6 with TRBJ1-6, with 8 bases lining up with TRBD1. Germline lookup yields CDR1 SGHVS and CDR2 FNYEAQ. The V gene end was trimmed by 5 bases and the J gene end by 9 bases; junction bases not matched to a gene: 9. The CDR3 runs to 15 residues. CDR3: CASSATGEYGSPLHF. The CDR3 DNA sequence: TGTGCCAGCAGCGCGACAGGGGAGTACGGTTCACCCCTCCACTTT.

The chain links TRBV19 to TRBJ1-1, with D perhaps matching TRBD1 (5 bases). Per germline, CDR1 LNHDA and CDR2 SQIVND (reference sequence). V lost 7 bases and J 2 bases, leaving 17 bases between the germline ends. CDR3 length equals 15 residues. CDR3 nucleotides: TGTGCCAGTAATGGGGCAGGGCAGGCCAACACTGAAGCTTTCTTT. Translating it yields CASNGAGQANTEAFF.

The chain uses TRBV5-6 and TRBJ2-1, with 15 bases matching TRBD2. Trimming at V came to 2 bases and at J to 4 bases, leaving 10 bases not matched to a gene. This CDR3 has 19 residues. Germline V gives CDR1 SGHDT, CDR2 YYEEEE. The CDR3 protein is CASSLYGLAGGKTYNEQFF. The CDR3 bases are TGTGCCAGCAGCTTATACGGACTAGCGGGGGGGAAGACATACAATGAGCAGTTCTTC.

This clone was seen a single time. The J gene is TRBJ1-2, the V gene TRBV19, with 8 bases fitting TRBD1. V dropped 5 bases and J dropped 8; count of bases not matched to a gene: 13. CDR1 and CDR2 from the germline V gene are LNHDA and SQIVND (reference sequence). This CDR3 contains 15 residues. CDR3 DNA: TGTGCCAGTAGTGGTGGGGACAGGCGGACATCAGGCTACACCTTC. This sequence encodes CASSGGDRRTSGYTF.

V is TRBV7-3 and J is TRBJ2-1; a weak D match, TRBD1 (6 bases). Germline assignment: CDR1 SGHTA and CDR2 FQGTGA. The ends were cut back, 5 bases at V and 2 bases at J, with 13 bases in the middle. The CDR3 sequence is 15 residues long. The CDR3 nucleotides are TGTGCCAGCAGCCAACTTACAGGGACCTACAATGAGCAGTTCTTC. It specifies CASSQLTGTYNEQFF.

The chain has TRBV19 and TRBJ1-1; tentatively, D is TRBD1 (6 bases). The ends were cut back, 8 bases at V and 6 bases at J, with 19 bases in the middle. Germline V gene sequence: CDR1 LNHDA, CDR2 SQIVND (reference sequence). This CDR3 has 14 amino acids. The chain's CDR3 is CASGNRDRGPEAFF. As DNA, the CDR3 is TGTGCCAGTGGAAACAGGGATAGGGGCCCTGAAGCTTTCTTT.

In DNA, the CDR3 is TGTGCCAGCAGCGCCTCGGACAGCTCTGGAAACACCATATATTTT. It codes for CASSASDSSGNTIYF. The rearrangement uses TRBV9 and TRBJ1-3, with a tentative D call TRBD1 (6 bases). CDR3 length: 15 residues. Germline V gene sequence: CDR1 SGDLS, CDR2 YYNGEE. V was trimmed by 3 bases and J by 0 bases, leaving 10 bases between them.

The chain is built from TRBV10-2 and TRBJ1-5; D unclear. The CDR3 spans 14 residues. The V and J ends lost 3 bases and 8 bases respectively, with 14 bases between them. Germline V gene sequence: CDR1 WSHSY, CDR2 SAAADI. CDR3: CASSDLGGSEPQHF. In DNA, the CDR3 is TGCGCCAGCAGTGATTTGGGAGGGAGTGAGCCCCAGCATTTT.

The chain combines TRBV5-4 with TRBJ1-1; D ambiguous. This CDR3 is built from 16 residues. CDR1 is SGHNT and CDR2 is YYREEE in the germline V gene (reference sequence). The V gene lost 4 bases and the J gene lost 1 base, with 17 bases spanning the gap. The CDR3: CASSPGGGRANTEAFF. In DNA, the CDR3 is TGTGCCAGCAGCCCAGGAGGTGGTAGGGCGAACACTGAAGCTTTCTTT.

For this clone: Its ends do not fully match the called genes, so a read error is possible. Other DNA variants within this sample encode the same CDR3. This chain joins TRBV6-1 and TRBJ1-1; possible D gene TRBD1, 6 bases. The CDR3 is 14 residues long. The germline gives CDR1 MNHNS, CDR2 SASEGT. In nucleotides, the CDR3 is TGTGCCAGCAGTTCGGACAGTCGGAACACTGAAGCCTTCTTT. This encodes CASSSDSRNTEAFF.

The genes are TRBV5-6 and TRBJ1-2; 8 positions agree with TRBD1. V shed 5 bases and J 3 bases; nucleotides not matched to a gene: 6. Germline assignment: CDR1 SGHDT and CDR2 YYEEEE. This CDR3 comprises 14 residues. CDR3 region: CASRFRGHYYGYTF. The CDR3 region has the DNA TGTGCCAGCAGATTCAGGGGGCACTACTATGGCTACACCTTC.

The chain joins TRBV5-1 to TRBJ2-4; 8 bases map to TRBD2. CDR1 SGHRS and CDR2 YFSETQ come from the germline V gene. With V trimmed by 2 bases and J by 4 bases, 14 bases remained unmatched. This CDR3 is 18 amino acids long. The CDR3 DNA is TGCGCCAGCAGCTTTGGGGGCCTCGGGGGGGCCGATAAAAACATTCAGTACTTC. The encoded protein is CASSFGGLGGADKNIQYF.

The chain has TRBV2 and TRBJ1-5; unclear D gene. Germline assignment: CDR1 SNHLY and CDR2 FYNNEI. V lost 8 bases and J lost 5, with 16 bases in between. The CDR3 runs to 14 residues. DNA for the CDR3: TGTGCCAGCGAGTCCGGGTTGAGGGATCAGCCCCAGCATTTT. Protein sequence: CASESGLRDQPQHF. Full variable domain (missing parts from reference TRBV2 and TRBJ1-5): EPEVTQTPSHQVTQMGQEVILRCVPISNHLYFYWYRQILGQKVEFLVSFYNNEISEKSEIFDDQFSVERPDGSNFTLKIRSTKLEDSAMYFCASESGLRDQPQHFGDGTRLSIL.